This T cell receptor (beta chain) appears in the sequencing data of a study of tumor and adjacent non-tumor tissue in lung cancer. Study-wide background: The patients, 10 men and five or six women, were 31 to 76 with stage I to III disease. Study observations and caveats: Tumor repertoires had a smaller top 100 clone share than normal lung.

The sample holds many counts of this clonotype. Its specificity is unknown. V dropped 3 bases and J dropped 6; count of bases not matched to a gene: 10. The CDR3 totals 15 residues. Germline V gene data show CDR1 as DFQATT and CDR2 as SNEGSKA (reference sequence). No cell sorting was done before RNA was extracted from the tissue. Distant lung tissue was collected more than 3 cm away from the tumor edge. A modified ARM-PCR protocol with three rounds of nested PCR amplified TCRbeta. TCRdb independently ran MiXCR on the multiplex PCR reads; one entry per CDR3 protein. This repertoire shows approximately 47,000 distinct CDR3 sequences, around 67% found once; its top ten account for approximately 28%.

The chain combines TRBV20-1 with TRBJ2-1; 8 positions match TRBD2. This TCR derives from a woman aged 65 to 85 with non-small cell lung cancer. Sequenced material: distant non-tumor lung tissue. CDR3 DNA sequence: TGCAGTGCTAGTTCTGTGACTAGCGTCACCAATGAGCAGTTCTTC. It translates to CSASSVTSVTNEQFF.